Below are 20 T cell receptor beta chains sequenced from a single sample in a study of cytomegalovirus exposure and HLA in healthy donors (TCRdb year 2017). Libraries were made using the immunoSEQ multiplex PCR assay. For the multiplex PCR, a mixture combining 60 forward primers for TCR Vbeta segments and 13 reverse primers for TCR Jbeta segments was used. Imported from immuneACCESS, the table was reduced by TCRdb to in-frame sequences with V and J called. These copies leave out some clones; in studies compared against another copy, an unresolved V gene accounts for under half, and the cause of the remainder is not known. This sample comprises just over 150,000 clones, roughly 84% of them detected only once. In total, the top ten clones hold 2% to 2.5% of the sample. Sequences were obtained from PBMCs. Every receptor here comes from a man aged 18 to 29 in good health and CMV-seropositive.

This rearrangement joins TRBV7-9 to TRBJ2-7, with a weak D call TRBD2 (6 bases). The V end was cut by 2 bases, the J end by 5 bases, with 13 bases between. This CDR3 contains 14 residues. CDR1 SEHNR and CDR2 FQNEAQ come from the germline V gene (reference sequence). CDR3 region: CASSLMAGGNEQYF. For the CDR3, the DNA is TGTGCCAGCAGCTTAATGGCAGGAGGGAACGAGCAGTACTTC.

The chain links TRBV2 to TRBJ2-5; 8 bases agree with TRBD1. The CDR3 extends over 16 amino acids. Germline trimming cut 6 bases from V and 5 bases from J; bases unmatched to any gene: 14. From germline, CDR1 is SNHLY and CDR2 FYNNEI. The CDR3 region has the DNA TGTGCCAGCAGAGACAATGGGGGGACAGGAGGCGAGACCCAGTACTTC. It codes for CASRDNGGTGGETQYF. Filled out from reference TRBV2 and TRBJ2-5, the complete variable domain reads EPEVTQTPSHQVTQMGQEVILRCVPISNHLYFYWYRQILGQKVEFLVSFYNNEISEKSEIFDDQFSVERPDGSNFTLKIRSTKLEDSAMYFCASRDNGGTGGETQYFGPGTRLLVL.

V is TRBV4-2 and J is TRBJ2-7; TRBD1 aligns across 8 bases. The V gene end was trimmed by 0 bases and the J gene end by 1 base; junction bases not matched to a gene: 5. The CDR3 contains 16 residues. CDR1 and CDR2 (germline): LGHNA, YNFKEQ. The CDR3 is CASSQEFRGLSYEQYF. CDR3 DNA: TGTGCCAGCAGCCAAGAGTTCAGGGGGCTTTCCTACGAGCAGTACTTC.

This clone was seen once. The chain carries TRBV5-1 and TRBJ2-1; D gene uncertain. The CDR3 is made up of 16 amino acids. Trimming took 0 bases from V and 3 from J, leaving 13 bases between them. Germline CDR1 and CDR2: SGHRS and YFSETQ. The CDR3 region is CASSLESVTIYNEQFF. CDR3 nucleotide sequence: TGCGCCAGCAGCTTGGAATCCGTAACAATCTACAATGAGCAGTTCTTC.

This chain joins TRBV9 and TRBJ2-2, with 10 bases matching TRBD2. The germline V gene encodes CDR1 SGDLS and CDR2 YYNGEE. The CDR3 has 18 amino acids. Trimming took 0 bases from V and 7 from J; bases not matched to a gene: 12. The CDR3 DNA reads TGTGCCAGCAGCGTAGGGAGCGGGGGGGACCTCGGAGGCGGGGAGCTGTTTTTT. It codes for CASSVGSGGDLGGGELFF.

This clone appeared a single time. This chain connects TRBV5-6 to TRBJ1-2; D is uncertain. From germline, CDR1 is SGHDT and CDR2 YYEEEE. V was cut by 2 bases and J by 5 bases, with 16 bases left in between. The CDR3 spans 15 residues. The CDR3 DNA reads as TGTGCCAGCAGCTTTTCAGGCGCTGCTGGGTATGGCTACACCTTC. Protein product: CASSFSGAAGYGYTF.

This rearrangement joins TRBV5-4 to TRBJ2-7, with 7 bases aligning to TRBD1. The length of the CDR3 is 13 residues. Germline lookup yields CDR1 SGHNT and CDR2 YYREEE (reference sequence). V trimming: 4 bases; J trimming: 5 bases; junction bases outside the gene matches: 6. In DNA form, the CDR3 reads TGTGCCAGCAGCACCGACAGGGACCACGAGCAGTACTTC. It is translated as CASSTDRDHEQYF.

V usage is TRBV6-1 and J usage is TRBJ2-1; 8 bases fit TRBD1. CDR3 size: 15 residues. J gave up 6 bases and V 6 bases, and 10 bases lay outside the gene matches. Looked up from germline, CDR1 is MNHNS and CDR2 is SASEGT. CDR3 residues: CASRSRGQERNEQFF. DNA for the CDR3: TGTGCCAGCAGATCTAGGGGACAGGAACGCAATGAGCAGTTCTTC.

CDR3 in amino acids: CASSSTATDTQYF. CDR3 DNA: TGTGCCAGCAGCTCGACAGCTACAGATACGCAGTATTTT. The chain has TRBV5-4 and TRBJ2-3, with TRBD1 as a possible D gene (5 bases). From germline, CDR1 is SGHNT and CDR2 YYREEE (reference sequence). V lost 3 bases, J lost 3 bases, and 8 bases lay in between. The CDR3 has 13 residues.

The gene calls are TRBV18 and TRBJ1-1; D remains ambiguous. The CDR3 has 15 amino acids. Germline V CDR1 and CDR2: KGHSH, LQKENI. Trimming took off 0 bases at V and 0 bases at J, with 8 bases between the two ends. CDR3 DNA: TGTGCCAGCTCACCACCGGTGGGCTTGAACACTGAAGCTTTCTTT. Translation gives CASSPPVGLNTEAFF.

The chain employs TRBV7-2 and TRBJ1-1, with D hard to call. The CDR3 is 12 amino acids. Trimming left V 0 bases short and J 10 bases short, with 9 bases between. Germline V gene data show CDR1 as SGHTA and CDR2 as FQGNSA. This CDR3 reads CASSLAQVSAFF. CDR3 bases: TGTGCCAGCAGCTTAGCTCAGGTTTCAGCTTTCTTT.

This rearrangement joins TRBV4-2 to TRBJ1-2, with a possible D match to TRBD1 (6 bases). CDR1 is LGHNA, CDR2 YNFKEQ, per germline. Trimming cost V 0 bases and J 3 bases, with 11 bases left between them. CDR3 length: 15 amino acids. CDR3 in amino acids: CASSQDSGADYGYTF. DNA of the CDR3: TGTGCCAGCAGCCAAGATTCAGGGGCCGACTATGGCTACACCTTC.

The V and J genes are TRBV11-3 and TRBJ2-2, with 7 bases identical to TRBD1. V shed 7 bases and J 4 bases; nucleotides not matched to a gene: 12. CDR1 and CDR2 (germline): SGHNT, YENEEA. This CDR3 region has 16 residues. CDR3 DNA: TGTGCCAGCACCCTAGGGCAGGGGGTTTCCACCGGGGAGCTGTTTTTT. Translation gives CASTLGQGVSTGELFF. The full variable domain, with the rest looked up from reference TRBV11-3 and TRBJ2-2, is EAGVVQSPRYKIIEKKQPVAFWCNPISGHNTLYWYLQNLGQGPELLIRYENEEAVDDSQLPKDRFSAERLKGVDSTLKIQPAELGDSAVYLCASTLGQGVSTGELFFGEGSRLTVL.

Points on this clone: An end of the junction differs from the germline gene, which may be a read error. The J gene is TRBJ2-6, the V gene TRBV5-1; possible D gene TRBD1, 6 bases. Germline lookup yields CDR1 SGHRS and CDR2 YFSETQ. The CDR3 spans 15 residues. CDR3 amino acids: CASSSQGSGANGLTF. CDR3 DNA: TGCGCCAGCAGCTCACAGGGCTCTGGGGCCAACGGCCTGACTTTC. The full variable domain, rest sourced from reference TRBV5-1 and TRBJ2-6, is KAGVTQTPRYLIKTRGQQVTLSCSPISGHRSVSWYQQTPGQGLQFLFEYFSETQRNKGNFPGRFSGRQFSNSRSEMNVSTLELGDSALYLCASSSQGSGANGLTFGAGSRLTVL.

The rearrangement links TRBV5-1 to TRBJ2-7, with TRBD1 identical over 9 bases. The V segment lost 3 bases and the J segment 2 bases; nucleotides outside the gene matches: 6. Looked up from germline, CDR1 is SGHRS and CDR2 is YFSETQ. The CDR3 has 15 amino acids. This CDR3 reads CASSWGQGGPYEQYF. CDR3 in DNA: TGCGCCAGCAGCTGGGGACAGGGAGGACCCTACGAGCAGTACTTC. Filled out from reference TRBV5-1 and TRBJ2-7, the complete variable domain reads KAGVTQTPRYLIKTRGQQVTLSCSPISGHRSVSWYQQTPGQGLQFLFEYFSETQRNKGNFPGRFSGRQFSNSRSEMNVSTLELGDSALYLCASSWGQGGPYEQYFGPGTRLTVT.

This chain connects TRBV21-1 to TRBJ2-3; TRBD1 is taken as the D call from the table, unchecked against the DNA. TRBV21-1 is recorded as a pseudogene. This CDR3 is built from 13 residues. CDR3 in DNA: TGTGCCAGCACGAAGGGGGTCACAGATACGCAGTATTTT. As protein: CASTKGVTDTQYF.

The chain links TRBV6-5 to TRBJ2-5; tentative D call: TRBD1 (6 bases). Germline CDR1 reads MNHEY; CDR2 reads SVGAGI. CDR3 length: 13 amino acids. V lost 8 bases and J 11 bases, leaving 21 bases between the germline ends. CDR3 in amino acids: CASREQGIGEQYF. Here the CDR3 DNA reads TGTGCCAGCCGGGAACAGGGAATTGGGGAGCAGTACTTC.

The chain couples TRBV5-1 to TRBJ1-2, with no clear D. This CDR3 contains 14 residues. The V and J ends lost 0 bases and 3 bases respectively, with 9 bases between them. Germline assignment: CDR1 SGHRS and CDR2 YFSETQ. The DNA for the CDR3 is TGCGCCAGCAGCTTGGGGGGAGCTGACTATGGCTACACCTTC. Amino acids: CASSLGGADYGYTF.

This clone turned up a few times. The chain joins TRBV5-6 to TRBJ2-1; 9 nucleotides line up with TRBD2. The CDR3 is made up of 16 amino acids. The junction had 10 bases not matched to a gene; V was cut back by 1 base and J by 8 bases. Germline loops: CDR1 SGHDT, CDR2 YYEEEE. CDR3 protein: CASSLRRGGGGYEQFF. The CDR3 coding sequence is TGTGCCAGCAGCTTGAGGCGGGGGGGTGGTGGGTATGAGCAGTTCTTC.

V and J are TRBV4-2 and TRBJ2-7, with 9 bases matching TRBD1. J was trimmed by 6 bases and V by 3 bases; bases with no gene match: 6. The CDR3 is made up of 14 amino acids. The V gene's germline CDR1 is LGHNA and CDR2 YNFKEQ. The CDR3 loop is CASSHETGQGEQYF. The CDR3 nucleotides read TGTGCCAGCAGCCATGAGACGGGACAGGGCGAGCAGTACTTC.